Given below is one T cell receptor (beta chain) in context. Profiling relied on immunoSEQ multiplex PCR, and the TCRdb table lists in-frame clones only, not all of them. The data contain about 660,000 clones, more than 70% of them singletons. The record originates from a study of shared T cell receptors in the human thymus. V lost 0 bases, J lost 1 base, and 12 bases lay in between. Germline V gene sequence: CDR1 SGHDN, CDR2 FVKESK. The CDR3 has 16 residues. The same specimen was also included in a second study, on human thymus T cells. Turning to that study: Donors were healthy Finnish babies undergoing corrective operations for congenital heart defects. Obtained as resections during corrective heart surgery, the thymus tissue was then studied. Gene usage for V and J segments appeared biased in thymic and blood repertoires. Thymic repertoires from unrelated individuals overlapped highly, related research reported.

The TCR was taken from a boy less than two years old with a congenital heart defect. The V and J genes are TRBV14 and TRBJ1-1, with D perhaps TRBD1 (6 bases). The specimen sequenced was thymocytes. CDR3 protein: CASSQDRPQGNTEAFF. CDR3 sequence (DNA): TGTGCCAGCAGCCAAGACCGCCCACAGGGGAACACTGAAGCTTTCTTT.